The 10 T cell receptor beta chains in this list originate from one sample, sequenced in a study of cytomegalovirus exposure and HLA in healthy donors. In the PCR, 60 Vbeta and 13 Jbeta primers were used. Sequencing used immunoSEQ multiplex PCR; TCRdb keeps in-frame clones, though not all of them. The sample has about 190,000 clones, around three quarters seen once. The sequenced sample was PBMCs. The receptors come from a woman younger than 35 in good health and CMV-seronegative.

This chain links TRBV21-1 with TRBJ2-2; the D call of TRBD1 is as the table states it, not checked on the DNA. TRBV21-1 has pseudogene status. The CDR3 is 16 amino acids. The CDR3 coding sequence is TGTGCCAGCAGCACCCAGGGACAGGGGAGCTCCGGGGAGCTGTTTTTT. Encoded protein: CASSTQGQGSSGELFF.

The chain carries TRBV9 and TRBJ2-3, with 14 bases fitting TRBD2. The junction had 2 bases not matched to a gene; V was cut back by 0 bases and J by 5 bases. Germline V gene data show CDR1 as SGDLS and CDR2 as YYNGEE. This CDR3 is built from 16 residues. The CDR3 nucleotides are TGTGCCAGCAGCGTAGCGGGACTAGCGGGAGAAGATACGCAGTATTTT. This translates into CASSVAGLAGEDTQYF.

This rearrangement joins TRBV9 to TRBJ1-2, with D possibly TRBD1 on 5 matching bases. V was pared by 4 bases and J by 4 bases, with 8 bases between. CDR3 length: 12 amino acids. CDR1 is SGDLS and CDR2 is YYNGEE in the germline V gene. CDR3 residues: CASSSGGYGYTF. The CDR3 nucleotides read TGTGCCAGCAGCTCGGGGGGCTATGGCTACACCTTC. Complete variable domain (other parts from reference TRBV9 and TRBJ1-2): DSGVTQTPKHLITATGQRVTLRCSPRSGDLSVYWYQQSLDQGLQFLIQYYNGEERAKGNILERFSAQQFPDLHSELNLSSLELGDSALYFCASSSGGYGYTFGSGTRLTVV.

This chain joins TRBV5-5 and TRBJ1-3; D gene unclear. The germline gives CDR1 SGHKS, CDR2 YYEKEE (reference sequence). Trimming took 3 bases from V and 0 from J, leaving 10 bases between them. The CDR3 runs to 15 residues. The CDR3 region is CASSSDGISGNTIYF. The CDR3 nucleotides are TGTGCCAGCAGCTCTGACGGGATCTCTGGAAACACCATATATTTT.

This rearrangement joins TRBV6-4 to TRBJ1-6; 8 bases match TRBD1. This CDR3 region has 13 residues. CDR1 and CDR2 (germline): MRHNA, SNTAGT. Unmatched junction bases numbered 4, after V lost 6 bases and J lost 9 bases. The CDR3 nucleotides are TGTGCCAGCAGCTCGGACAGGGTTTCACCCCTCCACTTT. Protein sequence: CASSSDRVSPLHF.

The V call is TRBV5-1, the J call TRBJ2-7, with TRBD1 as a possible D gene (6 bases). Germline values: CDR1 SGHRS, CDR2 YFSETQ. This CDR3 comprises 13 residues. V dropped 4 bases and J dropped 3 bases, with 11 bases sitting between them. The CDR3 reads CASSPGQNYEQYF. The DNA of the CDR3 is TGCGCCAGCAGCCCCGGACAGAACTACGAGCAGTACTTC.

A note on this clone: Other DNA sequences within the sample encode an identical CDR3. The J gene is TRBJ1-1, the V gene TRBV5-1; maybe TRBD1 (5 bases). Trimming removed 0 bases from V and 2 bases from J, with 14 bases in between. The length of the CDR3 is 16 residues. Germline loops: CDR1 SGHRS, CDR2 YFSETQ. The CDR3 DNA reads TGCGCCAGCAGCTTGGGCGGGGCGTTGGGAAACACTGAAGCTTTCTTT. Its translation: CASSLGGALGNTEAFF. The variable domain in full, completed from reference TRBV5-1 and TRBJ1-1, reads KAGVTQTPRYLIKTRGQQVTLSCSPISGHRSVSWYQQTPGQGLQFLFEYFSETQRNKGNFPGRFSGRQFSNSRSEMNVSTLELGDSALYLCASSLGGALGNTEAFFGQGTRLTVV.

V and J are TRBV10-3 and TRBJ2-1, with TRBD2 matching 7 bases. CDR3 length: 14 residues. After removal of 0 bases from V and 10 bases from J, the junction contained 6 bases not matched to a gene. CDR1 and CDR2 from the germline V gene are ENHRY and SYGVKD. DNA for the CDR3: TGTGCCATCAGTGAGTCGACCGGGGAGGGCGAGCAGTTCTTC. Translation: CAISESTGEGEQFF.

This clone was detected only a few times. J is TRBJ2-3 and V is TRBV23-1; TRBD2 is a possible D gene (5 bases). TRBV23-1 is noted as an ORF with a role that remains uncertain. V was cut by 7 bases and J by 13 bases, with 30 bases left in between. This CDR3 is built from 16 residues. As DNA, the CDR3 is TGCGCCAGCATACGGACGGGATACACGCTACATAAGTCGGAGTATTTT. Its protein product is CASIRTGYTLHKSEYF.

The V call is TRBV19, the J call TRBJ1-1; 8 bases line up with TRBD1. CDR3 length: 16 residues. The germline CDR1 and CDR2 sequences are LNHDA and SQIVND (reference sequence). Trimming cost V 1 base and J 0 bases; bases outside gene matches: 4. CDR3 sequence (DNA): TGTGCCAGTAGTATAGGACAGGGGTTCATGAACACTGAAGCTTTCTTT. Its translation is CASSIGQGFMNTEAFF.